This TCR beta chain was profiled in a study of T cell responses to AZD1222 COVID-19 vaccine. Background on the study: Recipients boosted at about 4 weeks or about 12 weeks are pooled.

Study results and caveats: CD4 TCRs covered the whole spike, strongest at regions 160-218 and 743-854.

The CDR3 is 14 residues long. V gave up 6 bases and J gave up 0 bases, with 8 bases separating them. CDR1 is MDHEN and CDR2 is SYDVKM in the germline V gene. Using immunoSEQ multiplex PCR, the repertoire was profiled, and TCRdb retains in-frame clones only, with some absent. Seen here are about 180,000 clones, just over 85% observed once, and the top ten hold approximately 0.49%. Notes on this clone: The antigen is not known.

The chain has TRBV28 and TRBJ1-4; no firm D call. The sequence derives from an adult in good health. This sample comprised peripheral blood, obtained on day 0 of AZD1222 vaccination. This CDR3 is CASSRPTTNEKLFF. The CDR3 DNA is TGTGCCAGCAGCCGACCCACAACTAATGAAAAACTGTTTTTT.